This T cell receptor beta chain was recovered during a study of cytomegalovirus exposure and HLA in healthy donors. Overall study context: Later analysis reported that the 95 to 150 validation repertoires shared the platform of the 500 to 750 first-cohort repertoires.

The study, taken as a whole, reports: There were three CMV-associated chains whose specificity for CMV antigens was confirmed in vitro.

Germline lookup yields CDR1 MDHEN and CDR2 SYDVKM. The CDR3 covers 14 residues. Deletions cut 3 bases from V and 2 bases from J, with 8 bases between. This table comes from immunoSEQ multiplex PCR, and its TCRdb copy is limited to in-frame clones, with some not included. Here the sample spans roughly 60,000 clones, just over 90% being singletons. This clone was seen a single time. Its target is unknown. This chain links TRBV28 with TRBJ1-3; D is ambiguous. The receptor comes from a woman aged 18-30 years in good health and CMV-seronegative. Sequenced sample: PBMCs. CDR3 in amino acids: CASSLGRPGNTIYF. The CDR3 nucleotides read TGTGCCAGCAGTTTGGGGAGGCCTGGAAACACCATATATTTT.